The rows below give T cell receptor beta chains drawn from one sample of a study of T-cell memory formation after mild COVID-19. One entry per CDR3 protein results from TCRdb running MiXCR on the 5' RACE reads. Among about 430,000 distinct CDR3 sequences listed, over 15% were seen once. The sample was PBMCs or a T cell subset sorted from them (not recorded which). Source of these receptors: a man aged 18 to 30 who had mild COVID-19 (a few samples of this study predate the infection). Cell type and time point are not known. CDR3s include the opening cysteine and the closing phenylalanine or tryptophan. The D gene is left open where the match is weak. Expanded clones get a size class; other rows say once, few or many, or leave the size out.

d_gene	v_gene	j_gene	abundance	CDR3nt	CDR3aa
NA	TRBV7-2	TRBJ1-2	many	TGTGCCAGCAGCTTAGTTGGGGGGAATGGCTACACCTTC	CASSLVGGNGYTF
NA	TRBV19	TRBJ2-5	few	TGTGCCAGTAGTACCTACGGGGGAGAGACCCAGTACTTC	CASSTYGGETQYF
NA	TRBV5-6	TRBJ2-3	NA	TGTGCCAGCAGCGTCCTCCGGACAGATACGCAGTATTTT	CASSVLRTDTQYF
TRBD1	TRBV18	TRBJ2-1	NA	TGTGCCAGCTCACCAATCGGGACAGAGTGGAATGAGCAGTTCTTC	CASSPIGTEWNEQFF
TRBD1	TRBV7-9	TRBJ1-4	many	TGTGCCAGCAGCTTAGGCGGGACAGGCTCAAATGAAAAACTGTTTTTT	CASSLGGTGSNEKLFF
NA	TRBV5-1	TRBJ2-4	NA	TGCGCCAGCAGGCAGTCTGGCAAAAACATTCAGTACTTC	CASRQSGKNIQYF
NA	TRBV7-9	TRBJ2-1	NA	TGTGCCAGCAGCTCCCAACGGGGGCCAAGCTCCTACAATGAGCAGTTCTTC	CASSSQRGPSSYNEQFF
NA	TRBV12-3/TRBV12-4	TRBJ2-1	few	TGTGCCAGCAGTTTATTAATTGGAGAGGGGTTCTTC	CASSLLIGEGFF
NA	TRBV20-1	TRBJ1-1	few	TGCAGTGCTAGTGAGGGAAATTCTGAAGCTTTCTTT	CSASEGNSEAFF
TRBD1	TRBV6-5	TRBJ2-1	few	TGTGCCAGCAGTAAAGACAGGGCATCCTACAATGAGCAGTTCTTC	CASSKDRASYNEQFF
NA	TRBV4-3	TRBJ2-3	NA	TGCGCCAGCAGCCATGAGCATCTGGCAGATACGCAGTATTTT	CASSHEHLADTQYF
TRBD1	TRBV4-1	TRBJ1-1	few	TGCGCCAGCAGCCCTGGGACAGGTTACACTGAAGCTTTCTTT	CASSPGTGYTEAFF
TRBD2	TRBV2	TRBJ2-2	few	TGTGCCAGCAGTGGACTAGCGGGAACCGGGGAGCTGTTTTTT	CASSGLAGTGELFF
TRBD2	TRBV5-4	TRBJ2-5	few	TGTGCCAGCAGCTTGCCGCTAGCGGGGTCAGAGACCCAGTACTTC	CASSLPLAGSETQYF
NA	TRBV7-2	TRBJ1-5	few	TGTGCCAGCAGCTTCTCACAGGATAGCAATCAGCCCCAGCATTTT	CASSFSQDSNQPQHF
TRBD1	TRBV20-1	TRBJ1-3	NA	TGCAGTGCCCGGCAGGGGGCCTGGGGAAACACCATATATTTT	CSARQGAWGNTIYF
NA	TRBV7-9	TRBJ2-3	few	TGTGCCAGCAGCGTAGACAGGGCGGGGGATACGCAGTATTTT	CASSVDRAGDTQYF
NA	TRBV6-5	TRBJ2-3	NA	TGTGCCAGCAGTACCCAAAGGGGGTCAGATACGCAGTATTTT	CASSTQRGSDTQYF
NA	TRBV20-1	TRBJ2-3	NA	TGCAGTGCTACCGGTGGCCGGACAGATACGCAGTATTTT	CSATGGRTDTQYF
NA	TRBV20-1	TRBJ1-4	NA	TGCAGTGCTAGAGCCCCGATCCGGGCATTCTTTCCCAATGAAAAACTGTTTTTT	CSARAPIRAFFPNEKLFF
NA	TRBV4-1	TRBJ2-5	NA	TGCGCCAGCAGCCAAAATGGGTTCGAGACGGTGGCCAGGGAGACCCAGTACTTC	CASSQNGFETVARETQYF
NA	TRBV9	TRBJ1-5	few	TGTGCCAGCAGCGTAGACGATCAGCCCCAGCATTTT	CASSVDDQPQHF
TRBD1	TRBV15	TRBJ2-4	few	TGTGCCACCAGCAGCTCAGGGGGCGGGGACATTCAGTACTTC	CATSSSGGGDIQYF
NA	TRBV29-1	TRBJ2-5	few	TGCAGCTCTACTAGCCCCTGGGAATCGGGGGAGACCCAGTACTTC	CSSTSPWESGETQYF
TRBD1	TRBV18	TRBJ2-2	few	TGTGCCAGCTCGGGAGGACAGGGGGCGAACACCGGGGAGCTGTTTTTT	CASSGGQGANTGELFF
TRBD2	TRBV7-8	TRBJ2-2	NA	TGTGCCAGCAGCCCCTGGGGGGGTGCGAACACCGGGGAGCTGTTTTTT	CASSPWGGANTGELFF